This record covers a single T cell receptor (beta chain). The antigen is undetermined. Making cDNA involved eight separate reactions per sample. Researchers put TCRalpha and TCRbeta cDNA through two nested PCRs lasting approximately 16 and 10 cycles. Following a re-call of the 5' RACE reads, TCRdb has one entry per CDR3 protein and lacks DNA. Reported are approximately 390,000 distinct CDR3 sequences; the ten largest clones contain approximately 2.3%. CDR1 SNHLY and CDR2 FYNNEI come from the germline V gene. The CDR3 covers 12 residues. This specimen comes from a study of monozygotic twins with inflammatory bowel disease. Findings and caveats of the study: No difference in repertoire similarity was seen between concordant and discordant twins, possibly because power was limited.

The chain combines TRBV2 with TRBJ2-7. The sequence was obtained from a human donor with ulcerative colitis or Crohn's disease, or a healthy co-twin of an affected twin (not recorded which). The specimen sequenced was blood. The CDR3 here is CASSGEGHEQYF.